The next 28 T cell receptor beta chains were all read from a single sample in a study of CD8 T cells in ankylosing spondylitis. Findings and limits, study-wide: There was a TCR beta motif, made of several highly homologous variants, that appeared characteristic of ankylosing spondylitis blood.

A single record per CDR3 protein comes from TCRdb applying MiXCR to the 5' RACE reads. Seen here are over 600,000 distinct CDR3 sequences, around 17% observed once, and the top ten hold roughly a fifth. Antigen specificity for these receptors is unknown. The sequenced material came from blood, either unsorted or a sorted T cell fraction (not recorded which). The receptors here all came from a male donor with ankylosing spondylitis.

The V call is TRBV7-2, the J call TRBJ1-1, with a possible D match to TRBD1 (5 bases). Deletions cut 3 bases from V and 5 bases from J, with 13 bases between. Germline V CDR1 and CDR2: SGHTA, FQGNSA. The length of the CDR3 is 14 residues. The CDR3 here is CASSFVARGTEAFF. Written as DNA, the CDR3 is TGTGCCAGCAGCTTTGTGGCCCGGGGGACTGAAGCTTTCTTT. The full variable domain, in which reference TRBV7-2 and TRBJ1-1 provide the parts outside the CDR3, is GAGVSQSPSNKVTEKGKDVELRCDPISGHTALYWYRQSLGQGLEFLIYFQGNSAPDKSGLPSDRFSAERTGGSVSTLTIQRTQQEDSAVYLCASSFVARGTEAFFGQGTRLTVV.

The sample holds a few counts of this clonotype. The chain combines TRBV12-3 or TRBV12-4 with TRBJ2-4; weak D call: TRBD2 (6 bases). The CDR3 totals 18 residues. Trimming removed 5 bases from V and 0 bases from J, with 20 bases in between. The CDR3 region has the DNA TGTGCCAGCAGTCCCCGAGGAGGGGCACAACTAGCCAAAAACATTCAGTACTTC. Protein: CASSPRGGAQLAKNIQYF.

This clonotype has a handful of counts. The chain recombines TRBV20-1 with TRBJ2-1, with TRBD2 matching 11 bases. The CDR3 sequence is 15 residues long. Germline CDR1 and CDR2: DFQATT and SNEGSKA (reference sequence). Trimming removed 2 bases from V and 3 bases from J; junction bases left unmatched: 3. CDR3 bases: TGCAGTGCTAGACCTCTAGCGGGAGGCTACAATGAGCAGTTCTTC. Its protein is CSARPLAGGYNEQFF.

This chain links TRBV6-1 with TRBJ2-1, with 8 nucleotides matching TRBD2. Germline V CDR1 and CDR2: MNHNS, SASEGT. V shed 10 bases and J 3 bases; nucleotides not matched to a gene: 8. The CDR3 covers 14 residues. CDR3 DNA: TGTGCCACCACCCTGAGCGGGAGCTACAATGAGCAGTTCTTC. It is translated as CATTLSGSYNEQFF.

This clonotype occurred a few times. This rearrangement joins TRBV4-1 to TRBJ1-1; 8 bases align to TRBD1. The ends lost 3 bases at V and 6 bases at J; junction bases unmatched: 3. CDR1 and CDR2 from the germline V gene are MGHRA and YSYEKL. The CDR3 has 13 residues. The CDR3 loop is CASSQDRDPEAFF. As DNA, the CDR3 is TGCGCCAGCAGCCAGGACAGGGACCCTGAAGCTTTCTTT.

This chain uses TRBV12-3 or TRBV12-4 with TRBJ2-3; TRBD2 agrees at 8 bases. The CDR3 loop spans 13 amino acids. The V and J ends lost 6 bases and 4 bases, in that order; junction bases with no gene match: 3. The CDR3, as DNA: TGTGCCAGCAGGGGACTAGTTGCAGATACGCAGTATTTT. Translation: CASRGLVADTQYF.

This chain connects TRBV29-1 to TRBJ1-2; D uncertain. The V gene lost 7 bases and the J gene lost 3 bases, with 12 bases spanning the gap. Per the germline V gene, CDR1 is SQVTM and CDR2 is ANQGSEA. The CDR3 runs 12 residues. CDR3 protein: CSAGGGYYGYTF. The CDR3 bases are TGCAGCGCCGGCGGAGGTTACTATGGCTACACCTTC.

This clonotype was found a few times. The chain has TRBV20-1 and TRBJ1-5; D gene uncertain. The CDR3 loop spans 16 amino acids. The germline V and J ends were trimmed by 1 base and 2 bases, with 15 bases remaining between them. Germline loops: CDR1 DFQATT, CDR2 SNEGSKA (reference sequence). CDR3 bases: TGCAGTGCTAGAGGAAACAGCCCTAGGGGCAATCAGCCCCAGCATTTT. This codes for CSARGNSPRGNQPQHF.

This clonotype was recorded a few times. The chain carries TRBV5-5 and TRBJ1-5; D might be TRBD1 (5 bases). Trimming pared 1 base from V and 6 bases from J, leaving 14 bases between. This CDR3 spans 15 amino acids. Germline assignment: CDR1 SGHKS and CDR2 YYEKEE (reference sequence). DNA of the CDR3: TGTGCCAGCAGCTTGTTGTCAGGGTATCGTCAGCCCCAGCATTTT. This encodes CASSLLSGYRQPQHF.

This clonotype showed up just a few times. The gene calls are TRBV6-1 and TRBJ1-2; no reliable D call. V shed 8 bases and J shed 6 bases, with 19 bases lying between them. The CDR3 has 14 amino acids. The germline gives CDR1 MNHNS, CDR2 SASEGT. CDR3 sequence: CASSTSGYGHGYTF. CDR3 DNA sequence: TGTGCCAGCTCAACCTCGGGATACGGGCATGGCTACACCTTC.

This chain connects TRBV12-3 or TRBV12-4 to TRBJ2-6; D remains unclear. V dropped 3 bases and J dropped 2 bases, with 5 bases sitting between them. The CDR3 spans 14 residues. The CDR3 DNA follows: TGTGCCAGCAGTTTCTATCCTGGGGCCAACGTCCTGACTTTC. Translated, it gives CASSFYPGANVLTF.

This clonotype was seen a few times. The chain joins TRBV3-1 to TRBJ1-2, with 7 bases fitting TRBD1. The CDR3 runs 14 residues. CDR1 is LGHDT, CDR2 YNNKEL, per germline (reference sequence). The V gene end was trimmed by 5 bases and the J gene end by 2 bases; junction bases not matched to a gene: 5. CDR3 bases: TGTGCCAGCAGCTATGGGACAGCCAACTATGGCTACACCTTC. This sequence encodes CASSYGTANYGYTF.

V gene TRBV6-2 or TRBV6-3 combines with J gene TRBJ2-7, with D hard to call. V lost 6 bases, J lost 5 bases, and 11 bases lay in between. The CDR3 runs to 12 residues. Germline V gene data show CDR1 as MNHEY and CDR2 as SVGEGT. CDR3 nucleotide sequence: TGTGCCAGCAGCCAGGAGTGGAACGAGCAGTACTTC. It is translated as CASSQEWNEQYF.

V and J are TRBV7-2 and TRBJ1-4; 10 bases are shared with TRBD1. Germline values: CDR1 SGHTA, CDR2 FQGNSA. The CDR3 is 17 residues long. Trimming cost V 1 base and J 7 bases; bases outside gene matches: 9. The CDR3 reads CASSLGNLGQGREKLFF. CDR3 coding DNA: TGTGCCAGCAGCTTAGGCAATTTGGGACAGGGGCGTGAAAAACTGTTTTTT. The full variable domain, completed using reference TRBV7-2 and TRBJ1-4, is GAGVSQSPSNKVTEKGKDVELRCDPISGHTALYWYRQSLGQGLEFLIYFQGNSAPDKSGLPSDRFSAERTGGSVSTLTIQRTQQEDSAVYLCASSLGNLGQGREKLFFGSGTQLSVL.

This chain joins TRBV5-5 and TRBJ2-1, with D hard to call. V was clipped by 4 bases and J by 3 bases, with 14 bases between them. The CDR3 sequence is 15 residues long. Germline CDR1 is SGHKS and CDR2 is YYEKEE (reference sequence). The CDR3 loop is CASSPLSSSYNEQFF. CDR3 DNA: TGTGCCAGCAGCCCCCTTAGTAGTAGCTACAATGAGCAGTTCTTC.

Here the CDR3 reads CASSLVGRKGEKLFF. The CDR3 nucleotides read TGTGCCAGCAGCTTGGTCGGCAGGAAGGGTGAAAAACTGTTTTTT. The rearrangement links TRBV5-6 to TRBJ1-4; D is unresolved. Trimming shortened V by 0 bases and J by 7 bases, and 13 bases separated the two germline ends. The CDR3 totals 15 residues. CDR1 and CDR2 (germline): SGHDT, YYEEEE.

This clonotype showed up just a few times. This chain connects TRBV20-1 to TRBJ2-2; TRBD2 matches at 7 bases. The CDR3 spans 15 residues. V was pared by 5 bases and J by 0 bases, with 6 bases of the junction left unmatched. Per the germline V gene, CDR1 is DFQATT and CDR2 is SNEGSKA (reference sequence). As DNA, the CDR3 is TGCAGTGCTTCCCCGGGACTAACGAACACCGGGGAGCTGTTTTTT. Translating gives CSASPGLTNTGELFF.

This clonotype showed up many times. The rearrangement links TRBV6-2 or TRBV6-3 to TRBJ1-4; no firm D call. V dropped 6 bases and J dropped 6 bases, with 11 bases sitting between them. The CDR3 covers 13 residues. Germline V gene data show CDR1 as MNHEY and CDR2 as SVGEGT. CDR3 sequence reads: CASSDPRDEKLFF. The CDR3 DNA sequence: TGTGCCAGCAGCGACCCTCGGGATGAAAAACTGTTTTTT.

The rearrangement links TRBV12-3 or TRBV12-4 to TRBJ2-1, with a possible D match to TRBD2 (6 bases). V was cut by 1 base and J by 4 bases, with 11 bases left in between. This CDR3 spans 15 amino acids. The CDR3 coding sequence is TGTGCCAGCAGTTTAGGGCGGGAACTTTACAATGAGCAGTTCTTC. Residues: CASSLGRELYNEQFF.

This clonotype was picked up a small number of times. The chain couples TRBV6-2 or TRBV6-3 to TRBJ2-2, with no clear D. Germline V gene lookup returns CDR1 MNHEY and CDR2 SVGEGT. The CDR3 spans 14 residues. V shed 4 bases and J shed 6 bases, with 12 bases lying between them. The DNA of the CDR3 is TGTGCCAGCAGTTCTATACCGGACCCCGGGGAGCTGTTTTTT. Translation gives CASSSIPDPGELFF.

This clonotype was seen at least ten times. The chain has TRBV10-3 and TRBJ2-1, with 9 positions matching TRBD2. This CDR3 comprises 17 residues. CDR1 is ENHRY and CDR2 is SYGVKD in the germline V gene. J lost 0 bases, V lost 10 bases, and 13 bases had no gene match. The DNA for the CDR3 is TGTGCCACCTCTGAGCGGGGGGCTTTGAGCTCCTACAATGAGCAGTTCTTC. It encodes CATSERGALSSYNEQFF.

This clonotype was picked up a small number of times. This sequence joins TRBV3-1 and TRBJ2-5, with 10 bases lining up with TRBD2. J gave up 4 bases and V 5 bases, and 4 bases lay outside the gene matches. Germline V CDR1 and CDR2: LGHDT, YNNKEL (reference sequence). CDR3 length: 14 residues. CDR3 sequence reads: CASSSASGRETQYF. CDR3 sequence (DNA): TGTGCCAGCAGCTCGGCTAGCGGGAGAGAGACCCAGTACTTC.

This CDR3 is CASNGQGMGTGELFF. The CDR3, as DNA: TGTGCCAGCAACGGCCAGGGGATGGGGACCGGGGAGCTGTTTTTT. This chain joins TRBV2 and TRBJ2-2, with D perhaps TRBD1 (6 bases). This CDR3 has 15 amino acids. The V and J ends lost 7 bases and 5 bases respectively, with 17 bases between them. The germline gives CDR1 SNHLY, CDR2 FYNNEI. The full variable domain, in which reference TRBV2 and TRBJ2-2 provide the parts outside the CDR3, is EPEVTQTPSHQVTQMGQEVILRCVPISNHLYFYWYRQILGQKVEFLVSFYNNEISEKSEIFDDQFSVERPDGSNFTLKIRSTKLEDSAMYFCASNGQGMGTGELFFGEGSRLTVL.

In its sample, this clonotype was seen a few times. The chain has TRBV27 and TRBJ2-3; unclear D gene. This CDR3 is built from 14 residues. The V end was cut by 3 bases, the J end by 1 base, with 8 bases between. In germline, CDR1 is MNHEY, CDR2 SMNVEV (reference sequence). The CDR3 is CASSFWGRTDTQYF. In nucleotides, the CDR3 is TGTGCCAGCAGTTTCTGGGGTCGCACAGATACGCAGTATTTT.

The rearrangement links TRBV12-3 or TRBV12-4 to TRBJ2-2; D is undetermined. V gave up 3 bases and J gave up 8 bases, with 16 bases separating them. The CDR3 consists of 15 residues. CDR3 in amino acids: CASSLENPPSGELFF. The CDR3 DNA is TGTGCCAGCAGTTTGGAGAACCCTCCTTCTGGGGAGCTGTTTTTT.

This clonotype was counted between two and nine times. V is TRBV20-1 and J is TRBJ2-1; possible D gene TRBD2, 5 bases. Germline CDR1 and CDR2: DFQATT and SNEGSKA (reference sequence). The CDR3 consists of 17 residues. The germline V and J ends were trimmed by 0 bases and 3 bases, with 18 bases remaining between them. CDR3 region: CSARDLLDNVIYNEQFF. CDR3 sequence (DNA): TGCAGTGCTAGAGATCTACTAGACAACGTCATCTACAATGAGCAGTTCTTC.

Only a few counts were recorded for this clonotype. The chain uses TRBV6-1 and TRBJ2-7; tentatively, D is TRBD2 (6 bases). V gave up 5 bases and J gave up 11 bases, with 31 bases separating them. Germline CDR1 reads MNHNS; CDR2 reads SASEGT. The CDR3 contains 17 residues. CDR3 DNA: TGTGCCAGCAGTCCCCACCCGGGACTCTCCGTGTACGAGCTGGAGTACTTC. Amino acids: CASSPHPGLSVYELEYF.

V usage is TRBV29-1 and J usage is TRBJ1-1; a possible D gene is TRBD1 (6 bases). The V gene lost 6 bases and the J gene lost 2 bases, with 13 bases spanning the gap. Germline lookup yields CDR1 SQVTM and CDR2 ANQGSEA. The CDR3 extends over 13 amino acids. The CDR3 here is CSVYRVANTEAFF. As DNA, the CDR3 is TGCAGCGTATACAGGGTGGCCAACACTGAAGCTTTCTTT. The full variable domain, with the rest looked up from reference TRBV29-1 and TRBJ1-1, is SAVISQKPSRDICQRGTSLTIQCQVDSQVTMMFWYRQQPGQSLTLIATANQGSEATYESGFVIDKFPISRPNLTFSTLTVSNMSPEDSSIYLCSVYRVANTEAFFGQGTRLTVV.